This T cell receptor beta chain appears in the sequencing data of a study of blood T cell repertoires in COVID-19. Study at large: Sample material is recorded as cDNA or gDNA derived from T cells, B-cell-depleted T cells, or PBMCs.

Participants were aged about 18 to 100 years from more than 20 US areas. Trimming cost V 1 base and J 5 bases, with 15 bases left between them. This CDR3 spans 16 amino acids. CDR1 is SGHAT and CDR2 is FQNNGV in the germline V gene. The protocol was immunoSEQ multiplex PCR, while the TCRdb copy is restricted to in-frame clones and leaves out a portion. Of about 360,000 clones in the sample, roughly 90% were seen once. The sequenced sample was PBMCs or T cells enriched from blood (not recorded which). The V call is TRBV11-2, the J call TRBJ2-1, with D possibly TRBD1 on 6 matching bases. The source is a woman between 40 and 55 years old with acute COVID-19. CDR3 nucleotide sequence: TGTGCCAGCAGCTTAGGCCTCCGGGACAACAACAATGAGCAGTTCTTC. As protein: CASSLGLRDNNNEQFF.